A single sample gave rise to the 22 T cell receptor beta chains below, sequenced in a study of blood T cells in healthy people across ages. Then a second PCR, running about 6 to 11 cycles, was carried out with a sample-barcoded 5' primer and a J-beta primer mix. TCRdb re-analysed the 5' RACE reads in MiXCR, keeping a single row per CDR3 protein. The sample has roughly 800,000 distinct CDR3 sequences; around 25% are singletons. The data were also submitted as part of a second study, on T cells of mothers and their children.

Sequences were obtained from blood. These receptors came from a boy younger than 18 in good health.

The sample holds a few counts of this clonotype. The chain has TRBV3-1 and TRBJ1-4; D gene unclear. Germline V gene sequence: CDR1 LGHDT, CDR2 YNNKEL (reference sequence). V gave up 0 bases and J gave up 4 bases, with 9 bases separating them. The CDR3 extends over 15 amino acids. For the CDR3, the DNA is TGTGCCAGCAGCCAAGAAGGGCAGATTAATGAAAAACTGTTTTTT. Protein product: CASSQEGQINEKLFF.

This clonotype appeared a few times. The rearrangement joins TRBV20-1 to TRBJ2-1; D ambiguous. The CDR3 totals 14 residues. V gave up 3 bases and J gave up 0 bases, with 9 bases separating them. CDR1 DFQATT and CDR2 SNEGSKA come from the germline V gene (reference sequence). CDR3 amino acids: CSASGLSSYNEQFF. The CDR3 nucleotides are TGCAGTGCTAGTGGCTTGAGCTCCTACAATGAGCAGTTCTTC.

The chain couples TRBV10-3 to TRBJ2-7, with D hard to call. Per germline, CDR1 ENHRY and CDR2 SYGVKD. This CDR3 has 15 amino acids. V was cut by 4 bases and J by 4 bases, with 17 bases left in between. The CDR3 DNA is TGTGCCATCAGTGTGCAAGAGAGCCTTGGGTACGAGCAGTACTTC. Amino acids: CAISVQESLGYEQYF.

The rearrangement uses TRBV19 and TRBJ1-1; D might be TRBD1 (6 bases). With 1 base removed from V and 2 bases from J, the gap between germline ends came to 14 bases. The CDR3 loop spans 16 amino acids. From germline, CDR1 is LNHDA and CDR2 SQIVND (reference sequence). CDR3 nucleotide sequence: TGTGCCAGTAGTATAGCCCGGGGGGCGGTCAACACTGAAGCTTTCTTT. Protein: CASSIARGAVNTEAFF.

To note about this clonotype: Being one base from a much bigger clone, this may be a read error. The V and J genes are TRBV6-1 and TRBJ2-5; D uncertain. The J call may be in error: the DNA end matches TRBJ2-7 better. Germline lookup yields CDR1 MNHNS and CDR2 SASEGT. The CDR3 runs to 11 residues. The CDR3 sequence: CASSEPYEQYF. The CDR3 DNA reads TGTGCCAGCAGTGAACCCTACGAGCAGTACTTC.

This chain connects TRBV20-1 to TRBJ2-7, with 8 bases matching TRBD1. CDR1 and CDR2 from the germline V gene are DFQATT and SNEGSKA (reference sequence). Losses at the gene ends were 3 bases for V and 2 bases for J; bases not matched to a gene: 3. CDR3 length: 13 amino acids. The chain's CDR3 is CSARTGATYEQYF. The CDR3 nucleotides read TGCAGTGCTAGGACAGGGGCTACCTACGAGCAGTACTTC.

V gene TRBV7-2 combines with J gene TRBJ1-5; TRBD1 matches 7 bases. The CDR3 has 16 residues. Germline V gene data show CDR1 as SGHTA and CDR2 as FQGNSA. J was trimmed by 7 bases and V by 5 bases; bases with no gene match: 14. CDR3 in DNA: TGTGCCAGCAGCCCCCGCGTAGGGGGCGGAGAACAGCCCCAGCATTTT. Translation gives CASSPRVGGGEQPQHF.

This chain links TRBV7-3 with TRBJ2-6; 12 bases map to TRBD2. The CDR3 length is 18 residues. Unmatched junction bases numbered 5, after V lost 5 bases and J lost 0 bases. Germline CDR1 and CDR2: SGHTA and FQGTGA. The CDR3 DNA follows: TGTGCCAGCAGCCTAGGACTAGCGGGAAGCTCTGGGGCCAACGTCCTGACTTTC. This translates into CASSLGLAGSSGANVLTF.

The V gene is TRBV11-1, the J gene TRBJ1-1; 7 positions agree with TRBD1. This CDR3 comprises 15 residues. V was clipped by 5 bases and J by 1 base; unmatched bases: 7. CDR1 is SGHAT and CDR2 is FQDESV in the germline V gene (reference sequence). The CDR3 loop is CASSTRGGRNTEAFF. The CDR3, as DNA: TGTGCCAGCAGCACGAGAGGGGGCCGGAACACTGAAGCTTTCTTT.

The chain has TRBV7-8 and TRBJ2-1, with 10 bases that match TRBD2. The CDR3 is 15 residues long. Germline loops: CDR1 SGHVS, CDR2 FQNEAQ. J was trimmed by 3 bases and V by 5 bases; bases with no gene match: 4. The chain's CDR3 is CASSVTSGDYNEQFF. For the CDR3, the DNA is TGTGCCAGCAGCGTAACTAGCGGGGACTACAATGAGCAGTTCTTC.

This clonotype was seen a few times. The CDR3 loop reads CAIRGAGEVIAKNIQYF. The CDR3 coding sequence is TGTGCCATCAGAGGGGCAGGGGAAGTCATAGCCAAAAACATTCAGTACTTC. J is TRBJ2-4 and V is TRBV10-3, with D maybe TRBD1 (6 bases). The CDR3 has 17 residues. CDR1 is ENHRY, CDR2 SYGVKD, per germline. V lost 6 bases, J lost 0 bases, and 18 bases lay in between.

This clonotype was observed a handful of times. The rearrangement joins TRBV20-1 to TRBJ2-1, with TRBD2 identical over 8 bases. The V gene end was trimmed by 6 bases and the J gene end by 3 bases; junction bases not matched to a gene: 10. Germline CDR1 DFQATT, CDR2 SNEGSKA (reference sequence). This CDR3 is built from 15 residues. CDR3 protein: CSAQSTSGIYNEQFF. In nucleotides, the CDR3 is TGCAGTGCCCAGAGTACTAGCGGAATCTACAATGAGCAGTTCTTC.

The chain combines TRBV10-3 with TRBJ2-3; no clear D. The CDR3 length is 13 residues. CDR1 is ENHRY and CDR2 is SYGVKD in the germline V gene. V was cut by 0 bases and J by 4 bases, with 5 bases left in between. CDR3 coding DNA: TGTGCCATCAGTGAGTCCACGGCAGATACGCAGTATTTT. It yields the protein CAISESTADTQYF.

The rearrangement joins TRBV9 to TRBJ2-7; D call uncertain. The CDR3 totals 14 residues. The ends were cut back, 0 bases at V and 2 bases at J, with 9 bases in the middle. Germline CDR1 SGDLS, CDR2 YYNGEE. This CDR3 is CASSVASPAYEQYF. The CDR3 nucleotides read TGTGCCAGCAGCGTAGCCAGTCCGGCCTACGAGCAGTACTTC.

This clonotype was counted between two and nine times. The CDR3 loop is CASSQDDGDHEQYF. In DNA, the CDR3 is TGCGCCAGCAGCCAAGATGACGGGGACCACGAGCAGTACTTC. The rearrangement links TRBV4-1 to TRBJ2-7; D possibly matches TRBD1 or TRBD2 (5 bases each). CDR3 size: 14 residues. V lost 0 bases and J 5 bases, leaving 11 bases between the germline ends. The germline V gene encodes CDR1 MGHRA and CDR2 YSYEKL.

V and J are TRBV7-2 and TRBJ2-5; D is possibly TRBD1 (7 bases). The CDR3 is 13 residues long. V shed 2 bases and J shed 9 bases, with 13 bases lying between them. Germline loops: CDR1 SGHTA, CDR2 FQGNSA. The CDR3 reads CASSLTEGAAQYF. DNA for the CDR3: TGTGCCAGCAGCTTAACGGAGGGGGCGGCCCAGTACTTC.

The chain employs TRBV28 and TRBJ1-2; possible D gene TRBD1, 5 bases. Looked up from germline, CDR1 is MDHEN and CDR2 is SYDVKM. V lost 7 bases and J lost 0, with 18 bases in between. The CDR3 spans 16 residues. CDR3 DNA sequence: TGTGCCAGCAAAATCAGCGGGGCATCCTCTAACTATGGCTACACCTTC. Translated, it gives CASKISGASSNYGYTF.

This rearrangement joins TRBV4-1 to TRBJ1-1; tentative D call: TRBD1 (5 bases). Germline loops: CDR1 MGHRA, CDR2 YSYEKL. V lost 1 base and J lost 0, with 12 bases in between. The CDR3 runs 16 residues. This CDR3 is CASSQVGQGLNTEAFF. The CDR3 nucleotides are TGCGCCAGCAGCCAAGTTGGGCAGGGACTGAACACTGAAGCTTTCTTT.

V usage is TRBV6-5 and J usage is TRBJ2-2, with a possible D match to TRBD2 (5 bases). This CDR3 comprises 15 residues. CDR1 is MNHEY and CDR2 is SVGAGI in the germline V gene. The V and J ends lost 2 bases and 4 bases respectively, with 11 bases between them. The CDR3 protein is CASSYAGVPTGELFF. CDR3 nucleotides: TGTGCCAGCAGTTACGCCGGGGTTCCCACCGGGGAGCTGTTTTTT.

This clonotype was detected many times. The V call is TRBV20-1, the J call TRBJ2-3; D gene uncertain. Germline loops: CDR1 DFQATT, CDR2 SNEGSKA (reference sequence). Trimming pared 0 bases from V and 4 bases from J, leaving 20 bases between. CDR3 length: 17 amino acids. The CDR3 DNA reads as TGCAGTGCTAGAGATGCGCCCGAGCGCGTTATAGCAGATACGCAGTATTTT. This codes for CSARDAPERVIADTQYF.

This clonotype showed up just a few times. The V call is TRBV6-5, the J call TRBJ2-5, with 7 bases identical to TRBD2. This CDR3 has 15 residues. Germline assignment: CDR1 MNHEY and CDR2 SVGAGI. J lost 2 bases, V lost 6 bases, and 9 bases had no gene match. This CDR3 is CASSRSGLTQETQYF. DNA for the CDR3: TGTGCCAGCAGCAGGTCGGGACTAACACAAGAGACCCAGTACTTC.

In its sample, this clonotype was seen a few times. The chain recombines TRBV6-5 with TRBJ2-7; 8 positions match TRBD2. Per the germline V gene, CDR1 is MNHEY and CDR2 is SVGAGI. The CDR3 totals 14 residues. V gave up 6 bases and J gave up 3 bases; unmatched junction bases: 7. CDR3 loop: CASRAGGTGYEQYF. For the CDR3, the DNA is TGTGCCAGCAGGGCGGGGGGAACGGGCTACGAGCAGTACTTC.